This record concerns one T cell receptor beta chain sequence. The antigen is unknown. The germline V gene has CDR1 SGHAT and CDR2 FQNNGV. V lost 6 bases and J 4 bases, leaving 12 bases between the germline ends. The CDR3 extends over 13 amino acids. This sample was taken from a study of T-cell memory formation after mild COVID-19. Study in general: There were largely donor-specific TCR clusters.

Constant-segment primers and 5'RACE yielded cDNA libraries for TCR alpha and TCR beta, each carrying sample barcodes and UMIs. One entry per CDR3 protein results from TCRdb running MiXCR on the 5' RACE reads. The data show approximately 430,000 distinct CDR3 sequences, 20% to 30% seen once. General study points: Of the contracting clones, CD4+ ones lay mainly in CM and EM, and CD8+ ones in EMRA.

The TCR originated in an adult woman who had mild COVID-19 (a few samples of this study predate the infection). Cell type and time point are not known. Sequencing was performed on PBMCs or a T cell subset sorted from them (not recorded which). The chain has TRBV11-2 and TRBJ2-5; D is possibly TRBD1 (6 bases). The CDR3 region has the DNA TGTGCCAGCAGGCCTCCGGACAGAGAGACCCAGTACTTC. Its protein product is CASRPPDRETQYF.